This TCR beta chain was recovered during a study of shared clonotypes between healthy human individuals. CDR1 LNHDA and CDR2 SQIVND come from the germline V gene (reference sequence). Trimming cost V 6 bases and J 9 bases, with 12 bases left between them. The CDR3 sequence is 12 residues long. CD45RO-negative, CCR7-selected cells formed the naive CD8 fraction, which excluded terminally differentiated effector memory CD45RA+ cells. TCRdb's table, derived via immunoSEQ multiplex PCR, lists solely in-frame clones and lacks some. Here the sample spans around 550,000 clones, around 95% being singletons. This TCR was sampled from a woman aged 25 to 39 in good health. The chain combines TRBV19 with TRBJ2-1; D not certain. Input material: naive CD8+ T cells sorted from blood. CDR3 sequence: CASRAARSEQFF. The CDR3 coding sequence is TGTGCCAGTAGGGCGGCGAGGAGTGAGCAGTTCTTC. Using reference TRBV19 and TRBJ2-1 for the parts outside the CDR3, the full variable domain is DGGITQSPKYLFRKEGQNVTLSCEQNLNHDAMYWYRQDPGQGLRLIYYSQIVNDFQKGDIAEGYSVSREKKESFPLTVTSAQKNPTAFYLCASRAARSEQFFGPGTRLTVL.